Listed below are T cell receptor beta chains from one sample, sequenced in a study of blood T cell repertoires in COVID-19. Profiling relied on immunoSEQ multiplex PCR, and the TCRdb table lists in-frame clones only, not all of them. The sample has around 130,000 clones, around 80% seen once. Sequencing used peripheral blood. The source of these receptors is a man aged 55 to 70 with active or convalescent COVID-19. Each CDR3 is given with its conserved first and last residue. Each record gives: J gene, D gene, clone size, V gene, CDR3 DNA, CDR3 protein. D genes are given only for firm matches. Where a row states a size, it is once, few, many or the class of an expanded clone; other rows omit it.

j_call: TRBJ2-5; d_call: TRBD2; clone_size: -; v_call: TRBV29-1; cdr3_nt: TGCAGCGTTTCCCCGGGAGGGTACCAAGAGACCCAGTACTTC; cdr3_aa: CSVSPGGYQETQYF
j_call: TRBJ2-2; d_call: TRBD2; clone_size: -; v_call: TRBV14; cdr3_nt: TGTGCCAGCAGCCAAGGACTAGCGGGACTTCCGAACACCGGGGAGCTGTTTTTT; cdr3_aa: CASSQGLAGLPNTGELFF
j_call: TRBJ1-4; d_call: TRBD1; clone_size: -; v_call: TRBV18; cdr3_nt: TGTGCCAGCTCACCGGTGACAGGGTTATCTGGTCAGCGAAAACTGTTTTTT; cdr3_aa: CASSPVTGLSGQRKLFF
j_call: TRBJ2-3; d_call: -; clone_size: -; v_call: TRBV21-1; cdr3_nt: TGTGCCAGCAGCACGGGACTAGCAGATACGCAGTATTTT; cdr3_aa: CASSTGLADTQYF
j_call: TRBJ2-7; d_call: -; clone_size: -; v_call: TRBV21-1; cdr3_nt: TGTGCCAGCAGCACCGCCCCCGGGACTCCCCACCCCGGGGAGCAGTACTTC; cdr3_aa: CASSTAPGTPHPGEQYF
j_call: TRBJ1-2; d_call: -; clone_size: -; v_call: TRBV12-5; cdr3_nt: TGTGCTAGTGCGGGGGGGCGCGACTATGGCTACACCTTC; cdr3_aa: CASAGGRDYGYTF
j_call: TRBJ1-1; d_call: -; clone_size: -; v_call: TRBV19; cdr3_nt: TGTGCCAGTAGTATCCGCGACAGCCGCCGTGAAGCTTTCTTT; cdr3_aa: CASSIRDSRREAFF
j_call: TRBJ1-5; d_call: -; clone_size: -; v_call: TRBV7-2; cdr3_nt: TGTGCCAGCAGCTTAGGGCTGGGAAGGGGTCAGCCCCAGCATTTT; cdr3_aa: CASSLGLGRGQPQHF
j_call: TRBJ2-1; d_call: -; clone_size: -; v_call: TRBV27; cdr3_nt: TGTGCCAGCAGTTTAGGACAGATCCTCAATGAGCAGTTCTTC; cdr3_aa: CASSLGQILNEQFF
j_call: TRBJ1-1; d_call: -; clone_size: -; v_call: TRBV21-1; cdr3_nt: TGTGCCAGCAGCACCCAAGACAGGGGAGACACTGAAGCTTTCTTT; cdr3_aa: CASSTQDRGDTEAFF
j_call: TRBJ1-5; d_call: -; clone_size: -; v_call: TRBV4-3; cdr3_nt: TGCGCCAGCAGCCAAGATGTGGGGTGGGGAGGGCCCCAGCATTTT; cdr3_aa: CASSQDVGWGGPQHF
j_call: TRBJ2-7; d_call: TRBD2; clone_size: -; v_call: TRBV6-2/TRBV6-3; cdr3_nt: TGTGCCAGCAGCCCCCAGGGACTAGCGGGAGGCGAGCAGTACTTC; cdr3_aa: CASSPQGLAGGEQYF
j_call: TRBJ2-1; d_call: TRBD1; clone_size: -; v_call: TRBV11-3; cdr3_nt: TGTGCCAGCAGCTTCACCGGGACAGGGCTTTCCTACAATGAGCAGTTCTTC; cdr3_aa: CASSFTGTGLSYNEQFF
j_call: TRBJ2-5; d_call: TRBD2; clone_size: -; v_call: TRBV6-5; cdr3_nt: TGTGCCAGCAGCACTAGCGGGAGTGGGGAGACCCAGTACTTC; cdr3_aa: CASSTSGSGETQYF
j_call: TRBJ1-2; d_call: -; clone_size: -; v_call: TRBV6-5; cdr3_nt: TGTGCCAGCATCGGGGGGCATGGCTACACCTTC; cdr3_aa: CASIGGHGYTF
j_call: TRBJ2-3; d_call: TRBD2; clone_size: -; v_call: TRBV19; cdr3_nt: TGTGCCAGTAGTAATCCCGGGGTAGCGGGGCCCACAGATACGCAGTATTTT; cdr3_aa: CASSNPGVAGPTDTQYF
j_call: TRBJ2-1; d_call: TRBD2; clone_size: -; v_call: TRBV7-3; cdr3_nt: TGTGCCAGCAGCTTATCCGACAGCTCCGGAGGGCAGGAGGGGACTACCTACAATGAGCAGTTCTTC; cdr3_aa: CASSLSDSSGGQEGTTYNEQFF
j_call: TRBJ2-7; d_call: -; clone_size: -; v_call: TRBV29-1; cdr3_nt: TGCAGCGTTTATATCCAGGGGCTGATGCCCTACGAGCAGTACTTC; cdr3_aa: CSVYIQGLMPYEQYF
j_call: TRBJ2-7; d_call: TRBD1; clone_size: -; v_call: TRBV11-1; cdr3_nt: TGTGCCAGCACCCTGGACAGGAAATACTACGAGCAGTACTTC; cdr3_aa: CASTLDRKYYEQYF
j_call: TRBJ2-1; d_call: TRBD1; clone_size: -; v_call: TRBV15; cdr3_nt: TGTGCCACCAGTAGGAGGAGGGACAGGGACGTCGATGAGCAGTTCTTC; cdr3_aa: CATSRRRDRDVDEQFF
j_call: TRBJ1-1; d_call: TRBD1; clone_size: -; v_call: TRBV24-1; cdr3_nt: TGTGCCACCAGAGGACAGGGTCGGACTGAAGCTTTCTTT; cdr3_aa: CATRGQGRTEAFF
j_call: TRBJ2-3; d_call: TRBD2; clone_size: few; v_call: TRBV5-1; cdr3_nt: TGCGCCAGCACGGAGGGAGGGAGGTCAGATACGCAGTATTTT; cdr3_aa: CASTEGGRSDTQYF
j_call: TRBJ2-7; d_call: TRBD2; clone_size: -; v_call: TRBV27; cdr3_nt: TGTGCCAGCAGTTTATTTCCTAGCGGGAGAAGAAGTTCCTACGAGCAGTACTTC; cdr3_aa: CASSLFPSGRRSSYEQYF
j_call: TRBJ2-5; d_call: -; clone_size: -; v_call: TRBV11-2; cdr3_nt: TGTGCCAGCAGCTCGACTAGTTACTTGGAGACCCAGTACTTC; cdr3_aa: CASSSTSYLETQYF
j_call: TRBJ1-1; d_call: TRBD1; clone_size: once; v_call: TRBV7-6; cdr3_nt: TGTGCCAGCAGCTCCCGGACAGGGCTGAACACTGAAGCTTTCTTT; cdr3_aa: CASSSRTGLNTEAFF
j_call: TRBJ1-4; d_call: -; clone_size: few; v_call: TRBV4-3; cdr3_nt: TGCGCCAGCAGCCGGGAGAGGAGCCCAAATGAAAAACTGTTTTTT; cdr3_aa: CASSRERSPNEKLFF
j_call: TRBJ2-2; d_call: -; clone_size: -; v_call: TRBV5-1; cdr3_nt: TGCGCCAGCAGCTTGGCTGACAGCTCCGGGGAGCTGTTTTTT; cdr3_aa: CASSLADSSGELFF
j_call: TRBJ2-3; d_call: -; clone_size: -; v_call: TRBV11-2; cdr3_nt: TGTGCCAGCAGCTTAAGAGTTACGACAGATACGCAGTATTTT; cdr3_aa: CASSLRVTTDTQYF
j_call: TRBJ1-2; d_call: -; clone_size: once; v_call: TRBV29-1; cdr3_nt: TGCAGCGTTGAAGATCCCCTTACAACAGGGTCGTTTACCTATGGCTACACCTTC; cdr3_aa: CSVEDPLTTGSFTYGYTF
j_call: TRBJ1-1; d_call: -; clone_size: -; v_call: TRBV4-1; cdr3_nt: TGCGCCAGCTCCGGGAGGGCAGGGTCCACTGAAGCTTTCTTT; cdr3_aa: CASSGRAGSTEAFF
j_call: TRBJ2-1; d_call: -; clone_size: -; v_call: TRBV11-2; cdr3_nt: TGTGCCAGCAGCCCCACCCGGGTGGAGCAGTTCTTC; cdr3_aa: CASSPTRVEQFF
j_call: TRBJ2-1; d_call: -; clone_size: -; v_call: TRBV3-1/TRBV3-2; cdr3_nt: TGTGCCAGCAGCCAAGATGCCACGGGATTAGGTGAGCAGTTCTTC; cdr3_aa: CASSQDATGLGEQFF
j_call: TRBJ2-2; d_call: TRBD2; clone_size: -; v_call: TRBV6-5; cdr3_nt: TGTGCCAGCAGTCCGGGACTAGGGGGGTTCCGGGAGCTGTTTTTT; cdr3_aa: CASSPGLGGFRELFF
j_call: TRBJ1-2; d_call: TRBD1; clone_size: -; v_call: TRBV18; cdr3_nt: TGTGCCAGCTCACCGGGACAGGCTCCAAACTATGGCTACACCTTC; cdr3_aa: CASSPGQAPNYGYTF
j_call: TRBJ1-2; d_call: TRBD1; clone_size: few; v_call: TRBV3-1/TRBV3-2; cdr3_nt: TGTGCCAGCAGCCCCCAGGACAGGGGCCACTATGGCTACACCTTC; cdr3_aa: CASSPQDRGHYGYTF
j_call: TRBJ2-2; d_call: -; clone_size: -; v_call: TRBV11-2; cdr3_nt: TGTGCCAGCAGTCGAATGCGAGGGCCCACCGGGGAGCTGTTTTTT; cdr3_aa: CASSRMRGPTGELFF
j_call: TRBJ2-2; d_call: TRBD2; clone_size: -; v_call: TRBV5-5; cdr3_nt: TGTGCCAGCAGCTTGACACTAGCGGGAGTTGCGAACACCGGGGAGCTGTTTTTT; cdr3_aa: CASSLTLAGVANTGELFF
j_call: TRBJ2-1; d_call: TRBD2; clone_size: once; v_call: TRBV24-1; cdr3_nt: TGTGCCACCAGTGACCCTATCAGAACTAGCGGGAGGGACAATGAGCAGTTCTTC; cdr3_aa: CATSDPIRTSGRDNEQFF
j_call: TRBJ2-2; d_call: TRBD1; clone_size: -; v_call: TRBV28; cdr3_nt: TGTGCCAGCAGAGCGGGACAGGGAAATACCGGGGAGCTGTTTTTT; cdr3_aa: CASRAGQGNTGELFF
j_call: TRBJ1-2; d_call: -; clone_size: -; v_call: TRBV18; cdr3_nt: TGTGCCAGCTCATCGTTTGAGGCGTATGGCTACACCTTC; cdr3_aa: CASSSFEAYGYTF
j_call: TRBJ2-4; d_call: -; clone_size: once; v_call: TRBV11-1; cdr3_nt: TGTGCCAGCAGCTTGGGGTGGAGGGAAAACATTCAGTACTTC; cdr3_aa: CASSLGWRENIQYF
j_call: TRBJ2-3; d_call: -; clone_size: -; v_call: TRBV5-1; cdr3_nt: TGCGCCAGCAGAACAGGGCCGACAGATACGCAGTATTTT; cdr3_aa: CASRTGPTDTQYF
j_call: TRBJ1-1; d_call: -; clone_size: -; v_call: TRBV28; cdr3_nt: TGTGCCAGCAGTTTGAGGCAGGGAGGCACTGAAGCTTTCTTT; cdr3_aa: CASSLRQGGTEAFF
j_call: TRBJ1-5; d_call: TRBD1; clone_size: -; v_call: TRBV6-1; cdr3_nt: TGTGCCAGCAGTCCCCTAGGGACAGCAAATCAGCCCCAGCATTTT; cdr3_aa: CASSPLGTANQPQHF